Presented here are 24 T cell receptor beta chains from one specimen sequenced in a study of blood T cell repertoires in COVID-19. Clones were read by immunoSEQ multiplex PCR, and TCRdb kept only the in-frame ones, dropping some. The data contain more than 45,000 clones, 80% to 90% of them singletons. The source material was peripheral blood. The receptors derive from a woman aged 70 to 79 with active COVID-19.

This chain uses TRBV6-6 with TRBJ2-1; 7 nucleotides align to TRBD1. CDR3 size: 15 residues. Trimming cost V 2 bases and J 6 bases; bases outside gene matches: 7. From germline, CDR1 is MNHNY and CDR2 SVGAGI (reference sequence). CDR3 loop: CASSYGTEELNEQFF. DNA for the CDR3: TGTGCCAGCAGTTACGGGACAGAAGAACTCAATGAGCAGTTCTTC.

This chain links TRBV7-6 with TRBJ2-3; TRBD2 agrees at 11 bases. V was pared by 2 bases and J by 0 bases, with 10 bases of the junction left unmatched. The CDR3 has 19 residues. Germline loops: CDR1 SGHVS, CDR2 FNYEAQ. CDR3 loop: CASSLPLAGGQTSTDTQYF. CDR3 sequence (DNA): TGTGCCAGCAGCTTACCCCTAGCGGGAGGACAGACTAGCACAGATACGCAGTATTTT.

Only one count was recorded for this clone. The V call is TRBV2, the J call TRBJ1-2; D remains unclear. CDR1 and CDR2 (germline): SNHLY, FYNNEI. CDR3 length equals 11 residues. Trimming removed 6 bases at V and 8 bases at J, with 10 bases between. CDR3 residues: CASRHIGGYTF. The DNA for the CDR3 is TGTGCCAGCAGGCATATCGGGGGCTACACCTTC.

The chain combines TRBV19 with TRBJ2-5; D unresolved. This CDR3 contains 13 residues. Germline CDR1 and CDR2: LNHDA and SQIVND (reference sequence). Trimming took off 1 base at V and 1 base at J, with 4 bases between the two ends. The CDR3 sequence: CASSIVLQETQYF. DNA for the CDR3: TGTGCCAGTAGTATAGTACTCCAAGAGACCCAGTACTTC.

This chain connects TRBV27 to TRBJ1-1; TRBD1 aligns across 12 bases. This CDR3 contains 16 residues. Per germline, CDR1 MNHEY and CDR2 SMNVEV (reference sequence). The V gene end was trimmed by 6 bases and the J gene end by 4 bases; junction bases not matched to a gene: 9. The CDR3 here is CASRAGTGGEGTEAFF. CDR3 coding DNA: TGTGCCAGCAGGGCTGGGACAGGGGGCGAAGGCACTGAAGCTTTCTTT.

The chain combines TRBV27 with TRBJ2-1; tentative D call: TRBD1 (5 bases). Germline CDR1 and CDR2: MNHEY and SMNVEV (reference sequence). V lost 1 base, J lost 3 bases, and 7 bases lay in between. The CDR3 spans 14 residues. CDR3 sequence reads: CASSLYDSYNEQFF. The CDR3, as DNA: TGTGCCAGCAGTTTATACGACAGCTACAATGAGCAGTTCTTC.

The J gene is TRBJ1-4, the V gene TRBV7-9; no clear D. Trimming shortened V by 5 bases and J by 7 bases, and 11 bases separated the two germline ends. The CDR3 extends over 13 amino acids. CDR1 SEHNR and CDR2 FQNEAQ come from the germline V gene (reference sequence). In nucleotides, the CDR3 is TGTGCCAGCAGCCCGGGGTATAGTGAAAAACTGTTTTTT. Translated, it gives CASSPGYSEKLFF.

This chain joins TRBV7-6 and TRBJ1-4; TRBD1 matches 7 bases. The junction had 13 bases not matched to a gene; V was cut back by 1 base and J by 8 bases. Germline V gives CDR1 SGHVS, CDR2 FNYEAQ. The CDR3 sequence is 17 residues long. The CDR3 region is CASSLGRVGGAEEKLFF. In DNA, the CDR3 is TGTGCCAGCAGCTTAGGTCGGGTAGGGGGCGCGGAGGAAAAACTGTTTTTT.

V is TRBV10-2 and J is TRBJ2-7; the match to TRBD2 covers 8 bases. Germline CDR1 WSHSY, CDR2 SAAADI. J lost 4 bases, V lost 2 bases, and 13 bases had no gene match. The CDR3 runs to 17 residues. The CDR3 reads CASSEQELAGLFYEQYF. CDR3 nucleotide sequence: TGCGCCAGCAGTGAGCAAGAATTAGCGGGATTGTTTTACGAGCAGTACTTC.

The chain joins TRBV9 to TRBJ2-7; 9 nucleotides match TRBD2. Germline CDR1 and CDR2: SGDLS and YYNGEE. The CDR3 consists of 16 residues. The V and J ends lost 4 bases and 3 bases, in that order; junction bases with no gene match: 11. CDR3 nucleotide sequence: TGTGCCAGCAGCCCCAATTCCGGGACTAGCCGCTACGAGCAGTACTTC. This codes for CASSPNSGTSRYEQYF.

This sequence joins TRBV11-2 and TRBJ2-7, with D tentatively TRBD2 (6 bases). Germline lookup yields CDR1 SGHAT and CDR2 FQNNGV. V was pared by 4 bases and J by 3 bases, with 16 bases between. The CDR3 consists of 15 residues. CDR3 region: CASSSAPGVDYEQYF. CDR3 sequence (DNA): TGTGCCAGCAGCTCCGCCCCGGGGGTAGACTACGAGCAGTACTTC.

The rearrangement joins TRBV7-9 to TRBJ2-7; TRBD1 might be the D (6 bases). Germline lookup yields CDR1 SEHNR and CDR2 FQNEAQ (reference sequence). Between the trimmed V and J ends, which lost 5 bases and 5 bases, there was a span of 10 bases. The CDR3 loop spans 12 amino acids. CDR3 DNA: TGTGCCAGCAGCCCCGGGACAAACGAGCAGTACTTC. This translates into CASSPGTNEQYF.

The chain has TRBV6-2 or TRBV6-3 and TRBJ1-4, with a weak D call TRBD1 (5 bases). Germline V gene lookup returns CDR1 MNHEY and CDR2 SVGEGT. The CDR3 length is 15 residues. V dropped 0 bases and J dropped 3 bases, with 8 bases sitting between them. CDR3 sequence (DNA): TGTGCCAGCAGTTACTCGTCAGGGTCTAATGAAAAACTGTTTTTT. Its protein is CASSYSSGSNEKLFF.

CDR3 sequence reads: CASSLGTGWDNQPQHF. CDR3 bases: TGTGCCAGCAGCCTCGGGACAGGGTGGGACAATCAGCCCCAGCATTTT. J is TRBJ1-5 and V is TRBV5-6; 9 bases agree with TRBD1. V was pared by 4 bases and J by 3 bases, with 8 bases of the junction left unmatched. The CDR3 sequence is 16 residues long. The germline gives CDR1 SGHDT, CDR2 YYEEEE.

The chain recombines TRBV30 with TRBJ2-7; TRBD2 is a possible D gene (6 bases). This CDR3 contains 14 residues. With 0 bases removed from V and 2 bases from J, the gap between germline ends came to 11 bases. Germline CDR1 is GTSNPN and CDR2 is SVGIG (reference sequence). CDR3 residues: CAWSVGSGTYEQYF. CDR3 sequence (DNA): TGTGCCTGGAGTGTTGGTAGCGGTACCTACGAGCAGTACTTC.

This clone was detected only a few times. The chain joins TRBV27 to TRBJ2-2, with a possible D match to TRBD2 (6 bases). CDR3 length: 17 residues. In germline, CDR1 is MNHEY, CDR2 SMNVEV (reference sequence). Trimming removed 3 bases at V and 1 base at J, with 15 bases between. In DNA, the CDR3 is TGTGCCAGCAGTTTTGGGGTCTCGGGGGAGAACACCGGGGAGCTGTTTTTT. Translation gives CASSFGVSGENTGELFF.

As concerns this clone: The germline gene is not matched at one end of the junction; a read error may be the cause. The rearrangement joins TRBV7-2 to TRBJ2-2; TRBD1 agrees at 10 bases. The CDR3 is made up of 12 amino acids. CDR1 SGHTA and CDR2 FQGNSA come from the germline V gene. CDR3 sequence (DNA): TGTGCCAGCAGTCTCGGGACAGGGGACCTGTTTTTT. This gives the protein CASSLGTGDLFF. The whole variable domain, remainder taken from reference TRBV7-2 and TRBJ2-2, is GAGVSQSPSNKVTEKGKDVELRCDPISGHTALYWYRQSLGQGLEFLIYFQGNSAPDKSGLPSDRFSAERTGGSVSTLTIQRTQQEDSAVYLCASSLGTGDLFFGEGSRLTVL.

The rearrangement links TRBV4-1 to TRBJ2-3; no clear D. Germline-derived CDR1 and CDR2 are MGHRA and YSYEKL. The CDR3 has 16 residues. Trimming shortened V by 0 bases and J by 0 bases, and 10 bases separated the two germline ends. This CDR3 is CASSQDREDSTDTQYF. CDR3 in DNA: TGCGCCAGCAGCCAAGATCGCGAGGATAGCACAGATACGCAGTATTTT.

This clone was recorded only once. The V and J genes are TRBV10-3 and TRBJ2-7; 8 bases are a match to TRBD1. V lost 0 bases and J lost 6; bases outside the gene matches: 1. Germline lookup yields CDR1 ENHRY and CDR2 SYGVKD. CDR3 size: 13 residues. The CDR3 region has the DNA TGTGCCATCAGTGAGTCTGGGACAGGCGAGCAGTACTTC. As protein: CAISESGTGEQYF.

The genes are TRBV5-5 and TRBJ2-5; D not resolved. The germline V gene encodes CDR1 SGHKS and CDR2 YYEKEE (reference sequence). CDR3 length: 14 amino acids. The V gene lost 0 bases and the J gene lost 2 bases, with 8 bases spanning the gap. The CDR3 DNA is TGTGCCAGCAGCTTGGCCGGGTGGCAAGAGACCCAGTACTTC. It codes for CASSLAGWQETQYF.

This sequence joins TRBV3-1 (or the pseudogene TRBV3-2) and TRBJ2-2; D not resolved. This CDR3 is built from 12 residues. The germline gives CDR1 LGHDT, CDR2 YNNKEL (reference sequence). V dropped 3 bases and J dropped 6 bases, with 5 bases sitting between them. The CDR3, as DNA: TGTGCCAGCAGCCACCCCTCCGGGGAGCTGTTTTTT. Translated, it gives CASSHPSGELFF.

V is TRBV10-1 and J is TRBJ2-1, with 11 bases matching TRBD2. Germline V gene lookup returns CDR1 WNHNN and CDR2 SYGVQD (reference sequence). The V gene end was trimmed by 2 bases and the J gene end by 8 bases; junction bases not matched to a gene: 2. The CDR3 is 14 amino acids. The CDR3 here is CASSELLAGDEQFF. In DNA form, the CDR3 reads TGCGCCAGCAGTGAGCTACTAGCGGGAGATGAGCAGTTCTTC.

The V gene is TRBV27, the J gene TRBJ1-1; D might be TRBD1 (6 bases). Per the germline V gene, CDR1 is MNHEY and CDR2 is SMNVEV (reference sequence). V was shortened by 5 bases and J by 10 bases, with 14 bases between the two germline ends. The CDR3 is made up of 12 amino acids. CDR3 coding DNA: TGTGCCAGCAGTCCACATCCCAGGGGAGCTTTCTTT. It yields the protein CASSPHPRGAFF.

This chain links TRBV2 with TRBJ2-3, with D tentatively TRBD2 (5 bases). Per germline, CDR1 SNHLY and CDR2 FYNNEI. The CDR3 covers 15 residues. Trimming left V 7 bases short and J 3 bases short, with 17 bases between. CDR3 region: CASMIKGAWTDTQYF. The CDR3 coding sequence is TGTGCCAGCATGATAAAGGGAGCCTGGACAGATACGCAGTATTTT.